Following are 13 T cell receptor beta chains from one sample sequenced in a study of T cell responses to AZD1222 COVID-19 vaccine (dated by TCRdb to 2020 to 2023). The time point label here, explained by the study, means: baseline before first vaccination. The method behind the library was the immunoSEQ multiplex PCR assay. Entries here come from immuneACCESS through TCRdb and include only in-frame sequences with V and J called. Some clones fail to appear in such tables; in the studies checked, an unresolved V gene covers under half of the shortfall, and the cause of the remainder is unknown. The sample table contains some 150,000 clones; only one count was recorded for 94% of them. About 1.3% of the sample is taken by the ten largest. This specimen was peripheral blood, taken on day 0 of AZD1222 vaccination. These TCRs come from an adult in good health.

The V call is TRBV2, the J call TRBJ1-2; 10 bases match TRBD1. V lost 3 bases to trimming and J lost 5 bases; unmatched junction nucleotides: 3. The germline V gene encodes CDR1 SNHLY and CDR2 FYNNEI. CDR3 length: 14 residues. CDR3 region: CASSERDRGYGYTF. For the CDR3, the DNA is TGTGCCAGCAGTGAGAGGGACAGGGGATATGGCTACACCTTC.

The CDR3 nucleotides are TGCGCCAGCAGCGGTACCGGGACTAGCGGCTCCCGGGTGGAGACCCAGTACTTC. This gives the protein CASSGTGTSGSRVETQYF. This rearrangement joins TRBV5-1 to TRBJ2-5; TRBD2 agrees at 11 bases. The CDR3 length is 18 residues. Germline lookup yields CDR1 SGHRS and CDR2 YFSETQ. V was clipped by 4 bases and J by 5 bases; unmatched bases: 16.

This rearrangement joins TRBV27 to TRBJ1-4, with 9 bases identical to TRBD1. With V trimmed by 0 bases and J by 13 bases, 12 bases remained unmatched. The CDR3 contains 16 residues. Germline CDR1 reads MNHEY; CDR2 reads SMNVEV (reference sequence). CDR3 DNA sequence: TGTGCCAGCAGTTTATCTGGACAGGGGACCACCGCGCGACTGTTTTTT. Amino acids: CASSLSGQGTTARLFF. Combining the CDR3 with reference TRBV27 and TRBJ1-4 gives the whole variable domain EAQVTQNPRYLITVTGKKLTVTCSQNMNHEYMSWYRQDPGLGLRQIYYSMNVEVTDKGDVPEGYKVSRKEKRNFPLILESPSPNQTSLYFCASSLSGQGTTARLFFGSGTQLSVL.

The table lists this clone with a few counts. The chain combines TRBV12-3 or TRBV12-4 with TRBJ2-1; the D gene is possibly TRBD2 (5 bases). Trimming pared 7 bases from V and 5 bases from J, leaving 12 bases between. This CDR3 is built from 13 residues. CDR3 bases: TGTGCCAGCAAGAGAACCGGGGACAATGAGCAGTTCTTC. Translation: CASKRTGDNEQFF.

J is TRBJ2-4 and V is TRBV2; the match to TRBD1 covers 9 bases. V lost 8 bases and J lost 3; bases outside the gene matches: 11. Germline CDR1 SNHLY, CDR2 FYNNEI. CDR3 length: 16 amino acids. The CDR3 DNA follows: TGTGCCAGCCTGTATGGGACAGGGTACGGCAAAAACATTCAGTACTTC. Translated, it gives CASLYGTGYGKNIQYF.

This rearrangement joins TRBV28 to TRBJ2-1; no clear D gene. Per germline, CDR1 MDHEN and CDR2 SYDVKM. There are 12 residues in the CDR3. V was shortened by 6 bases and J by 8 bases, with 11 bases between the two germline ends. This CDR3 reads CASSPNFHEQFF. The CDR3 DNA reads as TGTGCCAGCAGCCCTAACTTCCATGAGCAGTTCTTC.

This clone appeared a single time. The V and J genes are TRBV9 and TRBJ2-3; TRBD2 aligns across 8 bases. The CDR3 length is 16 residues. Germline loops: CDR1 SGDLS, CDR2 YYNGEE. After removal of 7 bases from V and 2 bases from J, the junction contained 12 bases not matched to a gene. CDR3 DNA sequence: TGTGCCAGCCAGGTCGGGGCTAGCGGGTTCACAGATACGCAGTATTTT. Translating it yields CASQVGASGFTDTQYF.

This rearrangement joins TRBV5-5 to TRBJ2-5; 9 bases match TRBD1. The J segment lost 2 bases and the V segment lost 4 bases, leaving 3 bases of the junction unmatched. This CDR3 spans 14 amino acids. The germline V gene encodes CDR1 SGHKS and CDR2 YYEKEE (reference sequence). The CDR3 sequence: CASSKTGGQETQYF. In DNA, the CDR3 is TGTGCCAGCAGCAAGACAGGGGGACAAGAGACCCAGTACTTC.

This chain connects TRBV5-6 to TRBJ1-2, with 7 nucleotides matching TRBD1. With V trimmed by 0 bases and J by 4 bases, 6 bases remained unmatched. Per the germline V gene, CDR1 is SGHDT and CDR2 is YYEEEE. This CDR3 is built from 15 residues. The CDR3 loop reads CASSLVNRGGYGYTF. The CDR3 nucleotides read TGTGCCAGCAGCTTGGTGAACAGGGGCGGCTATGGCTACACCTTC.

The rearrangement joins TRBV15 to TRBJ2-7; 9 nucleotides agree with TRBD2. With V trimmed by 3 bases and J by 4 bases, 22 bases remained unmatched. CDR3 length equals 20 residues. Per germline, CDR1 LNHNV and CDR2 YYDKDF (reference sequence). CDR3 in amino acids: CATSSSNLRLADLSLYEQYV. The CDR3 DNA follows: TGTGCCACCAGCAGCTCAAACCTAAGACTAGCGGACCTTTCTCTTTACGAGCAGTACGTC.

J is TRBJ2-3 and V is TRBV5-5; D gene unclear. The germline V and J ends were trimmed by 2 bases and 0 bases, with 1 base remaining between them. Germline V CDR1 and CDR2: SGHKS, YYEKEE (reference sequence). The CDR3 has 12 amino acids. The CDR3 DNA reads as TGTGCCAGCAGCTTCAGCACAGATACGCAGTATTTT. Its translation is CASSFSTDTQYF. Combining the CDR3 with reference TRBV5-5 and TRBJ2-3 gives the whole variable domain DAGVTQSPTHLIKTRGQQVTLRCSPISGHKSVSWYQQVLGQGPQFIFQYYEKEERGRGNFPDRFSARQFPNYSSELNVNALLLGDSALYLCASSFSTDTQYFGPGTRLTVL.

In DNA, the CDR3 is TGTGCCAGCAATACCGCGGGGGGGCAATGGGATGAGCAGTTCTTC. Translated: CASNTAGGQWDEQFF. The chain is built from TRBV27 and TRBJ2-1, with TRBD2 matching 9 bases. V lost 7 bases and J lost 8; bases outside the gene matches: 12. Per the germline V gene, CDR1 is MNHEY and CDR2 is SMNVEV (reference sequence). This CDR3 has 15 amino acids.

The chain couples TRBV5-5 to TRBJ1-6; D uncertain. Trimming removed 1 base at V and 0 bases at J, with 17 bases between. CDR3 length equals 19 residues. In germline, CDR1 is SGHKS, CDR2 YYEKEE (reference sequence). The CDR3: CASSLWPGIASSYNSPLHF. CDR3 bases: TGTGCCAGCAGCTTGTGGCCGGGGATAGCGAGCTCCTATAATTCACCCCTCCACTTT.